This T cell receptor beta chain came from a study of shared clonotypes between healthy human individuals. Study observations and caveats: Sequencing depth was predicted to influence how clonotypes are shared among donors.

Sorted-subset replicate PCRs used roughly 210 ng of genomic DNA. This amount corresponded to about 30,000 T cell genomes. Sequencing was performed with immunoSEQ multiplex PCR; in TCRdb, only in-frame clones are kept and a portion is missing. The data show some 2,000,000 clones, more than 90% seen once. V shed 3 bases and J shed 6 bases, with 0 bases lying between them. Germline values: CDR1 SQVTM, CDR2 ANQGSEA. CDR3 length: 9 residues. Donors had no recently reported acute infections or vaccinations and were HIV-negative. Worth noting for this clone: Its antigen is currently unknown.

The V and J genes are TRBV29-1 and TRBJ2-1; D remains unclear. The sequenced sample consisted of naive CD4+ T cells sorted from blood. Subset meaning: CD45RA+ positively selected. The receptor's source is a man between 18 and 29 years old in good health. CDR3 residues: CSVDNEQFF. In DNA, the CDR3 is TGCAGCGTTGACAATGAGCAGTTCTTC.